The T cell receptor beta chain under discussion was sequenced for a study of blood T cells in healthy people across ages. The second PCR ran about 7 to 12 cycles with a sample-barcoded 5' primer and J-beta primers. MiXCR, applied by TCRdb to the 5' RACE reads, yields one record per CDR3 protein. The repertoire holds hundreds of thousands of distinct CDR3 sequences, with around 48% as singletons. This CDR3 region has 14 residues. CDR1 is SGDLS and CDR2 is YYNGEE in the germline V gene. V lost 4 bases to trimming and J lost 4 bases; unmatched junction nucleotides: 7. This TCR derives from a man aged 25-45 years in good health. Source material: blood. This chain connects TRBV9 to TRBJ1-1, with 7 bases aligning to TRBD1. CDR3 DNA sequence: TGTGCCAGCAGCCCTGACAGGGTTTCCACTGAAGCTTTCTTT. Encoded protein: CASSPDRVSTEAFF. The variable domain in full, with the rest retrieved from reference TRBV9 and TRBJ1-1, is DSGVTQTPKHLITATGQRVTLRCSPRSGDLSVYWYQQSLDQGLQFLIQYYNGEERAKGNILERFSAQQFPDLHSELNLSSLELGDSALYFCASSPDRVSTEAFFGQGTRLTVV.